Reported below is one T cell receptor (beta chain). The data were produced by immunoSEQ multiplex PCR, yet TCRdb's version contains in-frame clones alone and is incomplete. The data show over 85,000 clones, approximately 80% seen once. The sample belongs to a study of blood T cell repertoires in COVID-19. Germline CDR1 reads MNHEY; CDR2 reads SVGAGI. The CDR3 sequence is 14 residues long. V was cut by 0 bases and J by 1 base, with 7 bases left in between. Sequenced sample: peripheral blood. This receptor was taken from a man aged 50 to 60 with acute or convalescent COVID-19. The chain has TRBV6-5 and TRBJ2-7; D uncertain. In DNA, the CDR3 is TGTGCCAGCAGTTACTCGTCAGGTTCCTACGAGCAGTACTTC. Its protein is CASSYSSGSYEQYF.